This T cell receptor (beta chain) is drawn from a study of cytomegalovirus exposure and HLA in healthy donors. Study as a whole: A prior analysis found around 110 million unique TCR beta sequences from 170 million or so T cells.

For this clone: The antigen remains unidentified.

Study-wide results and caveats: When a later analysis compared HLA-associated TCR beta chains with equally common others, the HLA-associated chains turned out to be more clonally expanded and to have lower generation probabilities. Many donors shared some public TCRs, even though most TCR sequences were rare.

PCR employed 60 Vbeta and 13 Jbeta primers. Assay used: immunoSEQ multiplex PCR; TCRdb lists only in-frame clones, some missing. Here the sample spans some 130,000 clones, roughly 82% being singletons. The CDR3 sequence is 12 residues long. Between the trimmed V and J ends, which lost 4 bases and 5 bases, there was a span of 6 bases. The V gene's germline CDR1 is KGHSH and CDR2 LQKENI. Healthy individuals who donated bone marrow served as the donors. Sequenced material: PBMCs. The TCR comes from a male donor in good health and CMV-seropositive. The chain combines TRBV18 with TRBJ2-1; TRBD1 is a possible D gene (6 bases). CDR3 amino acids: CASSHRDNEQFF. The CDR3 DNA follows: TGTGCCAGCTCACACAGGGACAATGAGCAGTTCTTC.